This T cell receptor (beta chain) emerged from a study of T cell changes during pregnancy in multiple sclerosis (dated by TCRdb to between 2018 and 2021). Regarding the complete study: Changes in the T cell repertoire over the course of pregnancy were examined in this study in women with multiple sclerosis.

Libraries were prepared through the immunoSEQ multiplex PCR assay. TCRdb's version of the immuneACCESS table is confined to in-frame rearrangements and falls short of the full clone set. An unresolved V gene accounts for under half of the shortfall where checked; the remainder is of unknown origin. The sample yields about 29,000 clones; approximately 90% were counted once. The top ten constitute around 5.4% of the sample. As regards this clone: The clone's antigen remains unknown. Base qualities are not provided; no much larger clone lies one nucleotide away.

Trimming removed 5 bases from V and 3 bases from J, leaving 18 bases between the germline ends. The germline V gene sets CDR1 to SGHDT and CDR2 to YYEEEE. The CDR3 contains 15 residues, cysteine and phenylalanine counted. The entry retains the CDR3 DNA only, 45 bases that are in frame from base 1. The sequencing here drew on CD8+ T cells from peripheral blood mononuclear cells, taken before pregnancy. This receptor chain uses TRBV5-6 and TRBJ2-7; TRBD2 is a weak D gene call, 5 bases matching. The sequence came from a female donor with multiple sclerosis, enrolled in a pregnancy study. The DNA sequence is given as TGTGCCAGCAGTTCCCTTGGGAGAGGAAACTACGAGCAGTACTTC. The translation is CASSSLGRGNYEQYF.